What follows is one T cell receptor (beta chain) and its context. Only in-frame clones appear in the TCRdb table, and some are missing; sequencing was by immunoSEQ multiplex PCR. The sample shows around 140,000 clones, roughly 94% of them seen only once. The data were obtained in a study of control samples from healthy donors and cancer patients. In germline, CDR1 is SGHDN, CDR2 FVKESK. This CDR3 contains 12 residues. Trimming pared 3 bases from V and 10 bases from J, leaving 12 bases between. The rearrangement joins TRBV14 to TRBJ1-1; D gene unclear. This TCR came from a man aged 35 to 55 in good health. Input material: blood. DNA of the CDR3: TGTGCCAGCAGCCATAGTAAGCGGGGAGCTTTCTTT. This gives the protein CASSHSKRGAFF. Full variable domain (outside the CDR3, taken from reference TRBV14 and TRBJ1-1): EAGVTQFPSHSVIEKGQTVTLRCDPISGHDNLYWYRRVMGKEIKFLLHFVKESKQDESGMPNNRFLAERTGGTYSTLKVQPAELEDSGVYFCASSHSKRGAFFGQGTRLTVV.